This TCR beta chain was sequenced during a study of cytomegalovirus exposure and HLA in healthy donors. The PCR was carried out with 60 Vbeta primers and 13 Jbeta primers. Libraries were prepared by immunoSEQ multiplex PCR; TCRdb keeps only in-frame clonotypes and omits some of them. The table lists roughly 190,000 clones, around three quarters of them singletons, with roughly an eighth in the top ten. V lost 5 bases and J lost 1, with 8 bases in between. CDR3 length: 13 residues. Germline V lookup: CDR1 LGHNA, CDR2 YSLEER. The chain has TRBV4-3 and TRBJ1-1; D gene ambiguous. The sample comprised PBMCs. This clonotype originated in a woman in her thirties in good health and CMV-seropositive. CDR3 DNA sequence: TGCGCCAGCAGCTTCCACAGGAACACTGAAGCTTTCTTT. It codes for CASSFHRNTEAFF.